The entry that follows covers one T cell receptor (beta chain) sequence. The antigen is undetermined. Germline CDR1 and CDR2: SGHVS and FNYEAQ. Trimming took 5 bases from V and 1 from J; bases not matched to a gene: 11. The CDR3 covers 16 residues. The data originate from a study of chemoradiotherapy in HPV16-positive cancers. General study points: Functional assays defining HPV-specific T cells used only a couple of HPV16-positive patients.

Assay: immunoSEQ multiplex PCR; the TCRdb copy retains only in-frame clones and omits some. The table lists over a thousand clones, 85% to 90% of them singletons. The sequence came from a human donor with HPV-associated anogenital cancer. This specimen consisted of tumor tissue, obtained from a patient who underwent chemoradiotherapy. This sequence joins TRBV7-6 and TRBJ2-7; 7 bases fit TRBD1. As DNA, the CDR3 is TGTGCCAGCAGCCAGAAAGCCGGGACAGATTCCTACGAGCAGTACTTC. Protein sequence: CASSQKAGTDSYEQYF.